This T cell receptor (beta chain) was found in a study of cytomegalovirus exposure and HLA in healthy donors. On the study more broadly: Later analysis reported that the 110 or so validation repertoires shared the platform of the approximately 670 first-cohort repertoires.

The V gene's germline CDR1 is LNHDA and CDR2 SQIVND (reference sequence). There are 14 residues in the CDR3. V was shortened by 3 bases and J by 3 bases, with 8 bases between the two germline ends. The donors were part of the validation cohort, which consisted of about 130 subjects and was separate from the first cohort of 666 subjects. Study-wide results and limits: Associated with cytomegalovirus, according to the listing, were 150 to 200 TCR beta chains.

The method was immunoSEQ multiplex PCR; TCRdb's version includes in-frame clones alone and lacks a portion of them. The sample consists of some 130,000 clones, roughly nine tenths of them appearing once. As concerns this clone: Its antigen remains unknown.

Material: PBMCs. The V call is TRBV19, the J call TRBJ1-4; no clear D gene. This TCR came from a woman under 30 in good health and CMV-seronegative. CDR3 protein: CASSIGDANEKLFF. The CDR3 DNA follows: TGTGCCAGTAGTATCGGAGACGCTAATGAAAAACTGTTTTTT. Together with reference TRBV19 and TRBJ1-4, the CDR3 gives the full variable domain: DGGITQSPKYLFRKEGQNVTLSCEQNLNHDAMYWYRQDPGQGLRLIYYSQIVNDFQKGDIAEGYSVSREKKESFPLTVTSAQKNPTAFYLCASSIGDANEKLFFGSGTQLSVL.